The 10 T cell receptor beta chains given below trace back to one sample, sequenced in a study of blood T cell repertoires in COVID-19. The table came from immunoSEQ multiplex PCR; TCRdb's copy has only in-frame clones and leaves some out. The table has roughly 300,000 clones, roughly nine tenths seen once. The sequenced sample was PBMCs or T cells enriched from blood (not recorded which). These receptors were taken from a woman in her thirties who had recovered from COVID-19.

The chain has TRBV30 and TRBJ2-1, with D unresolved. The CDR3 is 12 amino acids. Per germline, CDR1 GTSNPN and CDR2 SVGIG (reference sequence). The ends were cut back, 2 bases at V and 9 bases at J, with 11 bases in the middle. CDR3 sequence: CAWSSLSREQFF. Here the CDR3 DNA reads TGTGCCTGGAGTAGCCTGAGTCGTGAGCAGTTCTTC.

This chain joins TRBV19 and TRBJ2-7, with D possibly being TRBD2 (6 bases). Trimming cost V 3 bases and J 1 base, with 13 bases left between them. CDR1 is LNHDA and CDR2 is SQIVND in the germline V gene (reference sequence). This CDR3 spans 15 amino acids. CDR3 protein: CASSIGLPQSYEQYF. CDR3 in DNA: TGTGCCAGTAGTATTGGACTACCCCAGTCCTACGAGCAGTACTTC.

In DNA form, the CDR3 reads TGTGCCAGCAGCTTAGTTGGCGGTACGCTTCAAAGCTCCTACAATGAGCAGTTCTTC. Translation gives CASSLVGGTLQSSYNEQFF. The chain carries TRBV7-8 and TRBJ2-1, with D unclear. CDR1 is SGHVS, CDR2 FQNEAQ, per germline. The CDR3 length is 19 residues. The V end lost 1 base, the J end lost 0 bases, and 19 bases lay between the germline ends.

This chain connects TRBV7-3 to TRBJ2-3, with D possibly matching TRBD2 (6 bases). Trimming cost V 4 bases and J 2 bases, with 19 bases left between them. CDR1 is SGHTA and CDR2 is FQGTGA in the germline V gene. There are 17 residues in the CDR3. CDR3: CASSSLAGRGSTDTQYF. Here the CDR3 DNA reads TGTGCCAGCAGCTCCCTTGCGGGACGGGGGTCCACAGATACGCAGTATTTT. Variable domain in full (rest from reference TRBV7-3 and TRBJ2-3): GAGVSQTPSNKVTEKGKYVELRCDPISGHTALYWYRQSLGQGPEFLIYFQGTGAADDSGLPNDRFFAVRPEGSVSTLKIQRTERGDSAVYLCASSSLAGRGSTDTQYFGPGTRLTVL.

In DNA, the CDR3 is TGTGCCAGCAGCACGGACAGGGGGAATTCACCCCTCCACTTT. Protein: CASSTDRGNSPLHF. The J gene is TRBJ1-6, the V gene TRBV7-3, with 10 bases identical to TRBD1. The germline V gene has CDR1 SGHTA and CDR2 FQGTGA. The CDR3 length is 14 residues. The ends lost 5 bases at V and 7 bases at J; junction bases unmatched: 2.

The table lists this clone with a count of one. The J gene is TRBJ1-5, the V gene TRBV7-5. TRBV7-5 is flagged as a pseudogene. There are 19 residues in the CDR3. CDR3 amino acids: CARSSEGRGRPHMDQPQHF. CDR3 DNA sequence: TGTGCCAGAAGCTCCGAAGGACGGGGTAGGCCGCATATGGACCAGCCCCAGCATTTT.

This chain links TRBV11-2 with TRBJ2-6; D is ambiguous. CDR1 and CDR2 from the germline V gene are SGHAT and FQNNGV. The CDR3 runs 15 residues. Trimming took 2 bases from V and 0 from J, leaving 5 bases between them. This chain's CDR3 is CASSLWASGANVLTF. The CDR3 bases are TGTGCCAGCAGCTTATGGGCCTCTGGGGCCAACGTCCTGACTTTC.

This rearrangement joins TRBV19 to TRBJ1-3; D perhaps matches TRBD1 (6 bases). CDR1 is LNHDA and CDR2 is SQIVND in the germline V gene (reference sequence). The CDR3 is made up of 14 amino acids. The germline V and J ends were trimmed by 11 bases and 2 bases, with 16 bases remaining between them. CDR3 in amino acids: CASKTAGAGNTIYF. Here the CDR3 DNA reads TGTGCCTCGAAAACAGCAGGGGCTGGAAACACCATATATTTT.

The V and J genes are TRBV5-6 and TRBJ1-3, with D maybe TRBD1 (5 bases). Germline CDR1 SGHDT, CDR2 YYEEEE. This CDR3 is 15 amino acids long. V was trimmed by 0 bases and J by 4 bases, leaving 11 bases between them. CDR3 residues: CASSLVGAGGNTIYF. CDR3 DNA sequence: TGTGCCAGCAGCTTGGTAGGGGCGGGAGGAAACACCATATATTTT.

The rearrangement uses TRBV28 and TRBJ2-7, with 10 bases fitting TRBD2. Germline V gene lookup returns CDR1 MDHEN and CDR2 SYDVKM. The length of the CDR3 is 16 residues. V was pared by 2 bases and J by 2 bases, with 6 bases of the junction left unmatched. The CDR3, as DNA: TGTGCCAGCAGTTTAACAGGACTAGCGGAGACCTACGAGCAGTACTTC. It translates to CASSLTGLAETYEQYF.